The sequence of this T cell receptor beta chain was determined in a study of vaccination and CD4 T cells after COVID-19. At the level of the study: In culture, cells were exposed to overlapping spike peptides from SARS-CoV-2, HCoV-NL63, HCoV-OC43 and HCoV-229E. Some control cultures received a CEFX pool, which served as the positive control. Others received an HIV-1 Nef pool or no peptide.

The treatment was: 10-day PBMC culture with coronavirus spike peptide pools or control peptides (ViraFEST assay). The assay that was used to sequence DNA from cultured CD4+ T cells was the Oncomine TCR Beta short-read assay. TCRdb passed the PCR reads through MiXCR, listing each CDR3 protein once. The sample yields 18,000 or so distinct CDR3 sequences, about 50% seen once. To note about this clonotype: Its cognate antigen is unknown.

V was clipped by 9 bases and J by 1 base; unmatched bases: 13. Germline V gene lookup returns CDR1 MNHEY and CDR2 SMNVEV (reference sequence). This CDR3 is 18 amino acids long. The chain employs TRBV27 and TRBJ2-1; TRBD2 matches 12 bases. The receptor comes from a human donor who had recovered from COVID-19. Source material: CD4+ T cells from blood, cultured in vitro. The CDR3 here is CASTIGLAGRASYNEQFF. For the CDR3, the DNA is TGTGCCAGTACCATAGGACTAGCGGGGCGGGCGTCCTACAATGAGCAGTTCTTC.